The 27 T cell receptor beta chains in this list originate from one sample, sequenced in a study of neoadjuvant nivolumab and ipilimumab in lung cancer. Clones were read by immunoSEQ multiplex PCR, and TCRdb kept only the in-frame ones, dropping some. Counted here are about 27,000 clones, around 76% occurring once; the ten biggest clones make up around a sixth. The specimen was tumor tissue, collected after neoadjuvant nivolumab, alone or with ipilimumab, at or shortly before surgery. These receptors all come from an adult with non-small cell lung cancer.

The chain has TRBV27 and TRBJ1-1; TRBD1 agrees at 7 bases. Looked up from germline, CDR1 is MNHEY and CDR2 is SMNVEV (reference sequence). Trimming took 2 bases from V and 8 from J; bases not matched to a gene: 8. The CDR3 sequence is 14 residues long. The CDR3 protein is CASSLKGGRDEAFF. The CDR3 DNA sequence: TGTGCCAGCAGTTTAAAAGGGGGCCGGGACGAAGCTTTCTTT.

The chain links TRBV6-5 to TRBJ2-3; 8 positions match TRBD2. The ends lost 2 bases at V and 0 bases at J; junction bases unmatched: 4. The CDR3 spans 16 residues. Germline lookup yields CDR1 MNHEY and CDR2 SVGAGI. DNA of the CDR3: TGTGCCAGCAGTTACATAGCGGGGACTAGCACAGATACGCAGTATTTT. Its protein is CASSYIAGTSTDTQYF.

The rearrangement joins TRBV5-6 to TRBJ1-1; 9 bases are shared with TRBD1. This CDR3 contains 13 residues. The V segment lost 4 bases and the J segment 9 bases; nucleotides outside the gene matches: 7. Germline-derived CDR1 and CDR2 are SGHDT and YYEEEE. The DNA of the CDR3 is TGTGCCAGCAGCCCCGGACAGGGGACGAAAGCTTTCTTT. Translated: CASSPGQGTKAFF.

The chain carries TRBV6-4 and TRBJ1-4; D is perhaps TRBD1 (6 bases). Germline V gene data show CDR1 as MRHNA and CDR2 as SNTAGT. V was trimmed by 6 bases and J by 7 bases, leaving 12 bases between them. The length of the CDR3 is 13 residues. CDR3: CASSREGGEKLFF. The CDR3 nucleotides read TGTGCCAGCAGCCGGGAAGGGGGTGAAAAACTGTTTTTT.

The rearrangement joins TRBV2 to TRBJ1-5; 8 bases fit TRBD1. This CDR3 region has 14 residues. Per germline, CDR1 SNHLY and CDR2 FYNNEI. V lost 3 bases and J lost 4; bases outside the gene matches: 2. CDR3 in amino acids: CASSDWDRNQPQHF. The CDR3 DNA follows: TGTGCCAGCAGTGACTGGGACAGGAATCAGCCCCAGCATTTT.

The gene calls are TRBV19 and TRBJ1-5, with 8 nucleotides matching TRBD1. The ends lost 3 bases at V and 3 bases at J; junction bases unmatched: 7. The CDR3 is 16 residues long. Germline CDR1 reads LNHDA; CDR2 reads SQIVND (reference sequence). CDR3 sequence reads: CASSIFGQGFNQPQHF. The CDR3 DNA follows: TGTGCCAGTAGTATCTTTGGACAGGGCTTCAATCAGCCCCAGCATTTT.

This clone has only a few counts. This sample also contains other DNA sequences that code for the same CDR3. The CDR3 is CASSQDRNQPQHF. In DNA, the CDR3 is TGTGCCAGCAGCCAAGACAGGAATCAGCCCCAGCATTTT. The rearrangement uses TRBV14 and TRBJ1-5; no reliable D call. Trimming stripped 0 bases from V and 4 bases from J, with 4 bases between. The length of the CDR3 is 13 residues. Germline CDR1 is SGHDN and CDR2 is FVKESK.

The chain joins TRBV5-4 to TRBJ1-2, with D perhaps TRBD1 (6 bases). With 6 bases removed from V and 3 bases from J, the gap between germline ends came to 15 bases. CDR1 is SGHNT and CDR2 is YYREEE in the germline V gene (reference sequence). This CDR3 is 14 amino acids long. CDR3 loop: CASTIRAGDYGYTF. In nucleotides, the CDR3 is TGTGCCAGCACCATTAGGGCAGGGGACTATGGCTACACCTTC.

The chain joins TRBV4-3 to TRBJ1-2; perhaps TRBD1 as D (5 bases). This CDR3 has 16 amino acids. Per germline, CDR1 LGHNA and CDR2 YSLEER. Trimming removed 0 bases from V and 5 bases from J, with 16 bases in between. As DNA, the CDR3 is TGCGCCAGCAGCCAAGATCTGGGCAGGGTGGGTTATGGCTACACCTTC. Amino acids: CASSQDLGRVGYGYTF.

The rearrangement joins TRBV7-9 to TRBJ2-1; 10 bases agree with TRBD1. The junction had 2 bases not matched to a gene; V was cut back by 1 base and J by 5 bases. The CDR3 totals 15 residues. The germline V gene encodes CDR1 SEHNR and CDR2 FQNEAQ (reference sequence). CDR3 nucleotides: TGTGCCAGCAGCTTAGGGACAGGGGGAAACAATGAGCAGTTCTTC. Translated: CASSLGTGGNNEQFF. The entire variable domain, with the rest obtained from reference TRBV7-9 and TRBJ2-1, is as follows: DTGVSQNPRHKITKRGQNVTFRCDPISEHNRLYWYRQTLGQGPEFLTYFQNEAQLEKSRLLSDRFSAERPKGSFSTLEIQRTEQGDSAMYLCASSLGTGGNNEQFFGPGTRLTVL.

The V and J genes are TRBV11-2 and TRBJ2-7; 9 bases map to TRBD1. Germline V CDR1 and CDR2: SGHAT, FQNNGV. The CDR3 consists of 14 residues. V was pared by 2 bases and J by 4 bases, with 3 bases of the junction left unmatched. The CDR3 sequence is CASSLPGQGYEQYF. The CDR3 bases are TGTGCCAGCAGCTTACCGGGACAGGGTTACGAGCAGTACTTC.

This clone was observed a single time. V gene TRBV6-5 combines with J gene TRBJ1-1, with D maybe TRBD1 (6 bases). Trimming left V 2 bases short and J 4 bases short, with 11 bases between. The germline gives CDR1 MNHEY, CDR2 SVGAGI. This CDR3 has 14 residues. CDR3 protein: CASSYRGGLTEAFF. CDR3 DNA: TGTGCCAGCAGTTACCGGGGGGGGCTCACTGAAGCTTTCTTT.

The rearrangement links TRBV5-4 to TRBJ2-1, with 15 bases fitting TRBD2. CDR1 is SGHNT and CDR2 is YYREEE in the germline V gene (reference sequence). V trimming: 0 bases; J trimming: 0 bases; junction bases outside the gene matches: 4. This CDR3 is built from 19 residues. Here the CDR3 DNA reads TGTGCCAGCAGCTTGGAATGGACTAGCGGGGGGGGCTCCTACAATGAGCAGTTCTTC. As protein: CASSLEWTSGGGSYNEQFF.

A note on this clone: The same CDR3 also results from other DNA sequences found in this sample. The genes are TRBV18 and TRBJ1-1, with 9 bases matching TRBD1. The trim removed 6 bases at V and 1 base at J, leaving 3 bases unmatched. The germline gives CDR1 KGHSH, CDR2 LQKENI. This CDR3 contains 14 residues. The CDR3 DNA reads TGTGCCAGCTCCTTGGGACAGGGGAACACTGAAGCTTTCTTT. It is translated as CASSLGQGNTEAFF.

The CDR3: CASRSLPDTTRNSPLHF. The CDR3 DNA sequence: TGCGCCAGCAGATCGTTACCTGACACGACCCGTAATTCACCCCTCCACTTT. The J gene is TRBJ1-6, the V gene TRBV5-1, with unresolved D. The V end lost 5 bases, the J end lost 6 bases, and 21 bases lay between the germline ends. Germline V gives CDR1 SGHRS, CDR2 YFSETQ. The CDR3 is 17 amino acids. The full variable domain, its missing parts supplied by reference TRBV5-1 and TRBJ1-6, is KAGVTQTPRYLIKTRGQQVTLSCSPISGHRSVSWYQQTPGQGLQFLFEYFSETQRNKGNFPGRFSGRQFSNSRSEMNVSTLELGDSALYLCASRSLPDTTRNSPLHFGNGTRLTVT.

This clone has only a few counts. This rearrangement joins TRBV7-9 to TRBJ1-1; weak D call: TRBD1 (6 bases). Trimming left V 5 bases short and J 1 base short, with 8 bases between. The CDR3 runs to 13 residues. Germline lookup yields CDR1 SEHNR and CDR2 FQNEAQ (reference sequence). The CDR3 reads CASSGQTNTEAFF. CDR3 nucleotide sequence: TGTGCCAGCAGCGGACAGACGAACACTGAAGCTTTCTTT. Together with reference TRBV7-9 and TRBJ1-1, the CDR3 gives the full variable domain: DTGVSQNPRHKITKRGQNVTFRCDPISEHNRLYWYRQTLGQGPEFLTYFQNEAQLEKSRLLSDRFSAERPKGSFSTLEIQRTEQGDSAMYLCASSGQTNTEAFFGQGTRLTVV.

This clone was observed once. The gene calls are TRBV20-1 and TRBJ1-2; a possible D gene is TRBD1 (5 bases). The germline V gene has CDR1 DFQATT and CDR2 SNEGSKA (reference sequence). The V end lost 7 bases, the J end lost 6 bases, and 12 bases lay between the germline ends. The CDR3 runs 11 residues. The CDR3 nucleotides read TGCAGTGGACAGCGGATTGATGGCTACACCTTC. It translates to CSGQRIDGYTF.

The chain combines TRBV5-1 with TRBJ2-5, with no clear D. Per the germline V gene, CDR1 is SGHRS and CDR2 is YFSETQ. This CDR3 has 14 residues. V lost 4 bases and J 4 bases, leaving 14 bases between the germline ends. The CDR3 DNA reads as TGCGCCAGCAGCCAAACGTCCGGTTCAGAGACCCAGTACTTC. Translating gives CASSQTSGSETQYF.

This clone has just one count. The chain joins TRBV5-5 to TRBJ2-3, with a weak D call TRBD2 (5 bases). The CDR3 covers 14 residues. Trimming shortened V by 0 bases and J by 3 bases, and 8 bases separated the two germline ends. CDR1 SGHKS and CDR2 YYEKEE come from the germline V gene (reference sequence). The CDR3 sequence: CASSLGWETDTQYF. DNA of the CDR3: TGTGCCAGCAGCTTGGGTTGGGAGACAGATACGCAGTATTTT.

The sample holds one count of this clone. The chain links TRBV7-6 to TRBJ1-5; no clear D gene. V lost 3 bases and J 5 bases, leaving 8 bases between the germline ends. From germline, CDR1 is SGHVS and CDR2 FNYEAQ. The CDR3 covers 13 residues. The CDR3 DNA sequence: TGTGCCAGCAGCTTTTCAGAATATCAGCCCCAGCATTTT. Amino acid sequence: CASSFSEYQPQHF.

The chain employs TRBV19 and TRBJ1-3; a possible D gene is TRBD1 (5 bases). From germline, CDR1 is LNHDA and CDR2 SQIVND (reference sequence). Trimming removed 5 bases at V and 5 bases at J, with 22 bases between. The CDR3 loop spans 17 amino acids. CDR3 sequence reads: CASSPPWGLPSRNTIYF. As DNA, the CDR3 is TGTGCCAGTAGTCCCCCGTGGGGCTTGCCTTCTAGAAACACCATATATTTT.

This chain links TRBV30 with TRBJ1-5; D possibly corresponds to TRBD1 (5 bases). The CDR3 spans 14 residues. The V gene's germline CDR1 is GTSNPN and CDR2 SVGIG (reference sequence). Trimming left V 4 bases short and J 4 bases short, with 14 bases between. In DNA, the CDR3 is TGTGCCTGGAATCCCGGGACTTCAAATCAGCCCCAGCATTTT. It encodes CAWNPGTSNQPQHF.

The rearrangement links TRBV10-2 to TRBJ1-6; D unresolved. The V gene lost 6 bases and the J gene lost 7 bases, with 7 bases spanning the gap. CDR1 is WSHSY and CDR2 is SAAADI in the germline V gene. This CDR3 is built from 12 residues. For the CDR3, the DNA is TGCGCCAGCAGAAGGCGGAATTCACCCCTCCACTTT. This encodes CASRRRNSPLHF.

DNA for the CDR3: TGTGCCAGCAGTGAAAGTGCAGATACGCAGTATTTT. Amino acids: CASSESADTQYF. The rearrangement uses TRBV2 and TRBJ2-3; the D is unclear. The germline V and J ends were trimmed by 2 bases and 4 bases, with 4 bases remaining between them. CDR3 length: 12 amino acids. CDR1 and CDR2 (germline): SNHLY, FYNNEI.

The chain has TRBV5-1 and TRBJ1-2; unclear D gene. The CDR3 is 13 residues long. Per the germline V gene, CDR1 is SGHRS and CDR2 is YFSETQ. With 0 bases removed from V and 7 bases from J, the gap between germline ends came to 10 bases. CDR3 protein: CASSLDVLSGYTF. The CDR3 DNA reads TGCGCCAGCAGCTTGGACGTCCTAAGTGGCTACACCTTC.

The chain recombines TRBV6-6 with TRBJ2-1; tentatively, D is TRBD2 (5 bases). V was shortened by 7 bases and J by 7 bases, with 11 bases between the two germline ends. The germline CDR1 and CDR2 sequences are MNHNY and SVGAGI (reference sequence). The CDR3 runs to 12 residues. CDR3 bases: TGTGCCAGCAACGGAGAGGGAAATGAGCAGTTCTTC. It specifies CASNGEGNEQFF.

V is TRBV30 and J is TRBJ1-1, with D hard to call. Trimming shortened V by 2 bases and J by 1 base, and 8 bases separated the two germline ends. In germline, CDR1 is GTSNPN, CDR2 SVGIG (reference sequence). The CDR3 contains 13 residues. The CDR3 loop is CAWSLNRNTEAFF. The CDR3 coding sequence is TGTGCCTGGAGTCTGAACAGGAACACTGAAGCTTTCTTT.